Sequencing of this T cell receptor beta chain was carried out in a study of T cells in Graves' hyperthyroidism and ophthalmopathy (dated by TCRdb to between 2017 and 2020). Background for the entire study: Peripheral blood samples were taken at initial diagnosis, before any treatment was given. To identify distinguishing TCR V-J signatures, a discovery cohort of 100 patients was used, comprising approximately 40 with Graves' ophthalmopathy and 57 with stable Graves' hyperthyroidism. An independent validation cohort of around 19 hyperthyroidism patients and about 15 patients who later progressed to ophthalmopathy tested prospective prediction of ophthalmopathy. For training and testing, the 100 or so patients in the discovery cohort were randomly divided in a 7:3 ratio. In addition, the study compared T-cell repertoires in thyroid tissue and in blood from about 6 Graves' hyperthyroidism patients. After blood sampling, hyperthyroidism patients were treated with methimazole at a starting dose of 30 mg daily, and ophthalmopathy patients were treated with high-dose intravenous methylprednisolone. The paper reports TCR Vbeta CDR3 sequencing of over 120 peripheral blood samples: around 45 ophthalmopathy, over 70 hyperthyroidism and approximately 17 progressor patients. The full study reports these points: During validation, the model predicted progression to ophthalmopathy a median of approximately six months ahead of onset, with just under 71% sensitivity and 72% to 80% specificity. No statistical method was used to set the sample size in advance, and investigators knew the group allocation. A model built on a 13 V-J signature distinguished ophthalmopathy from stable hyperthyroidism, reaching about 88% sensitivity and around 81% specificity in cross-validation and 80%/75% in testing. Blood samples also contained most of the expanded thyroid clonotypes (frequency above 0.001), which suggests that blood repertoires may reflect thyroid immune responses.

According to the germline V gene (reference sequence), CDR1 reads DFQATT and CDR2 reads SNEGSKA. The CDR3, cysteine through phenylalanine, is 15 amino acids long. Of the read, only the CDR3 DNA is kept; its 45 bases are in frame from base 1. Here V drops 3 bases and J drops 5 bases, and the junction holds 7 bases not matched to any gene. At least ten counts were recorded for this clonotype. Its antigen is currently not known. No clone much larger than this one lies a single base away; base qualities are absent. The TCR beta CDR3 regions were amplified from the RNA transcripts. A first-round RT-PCR of the TCR CDR3 used the HTBI primer set with the Qiagen OneStep RT-PCR kit. Libraries were constructed in a second round of multiplex PCR, after which size selection and purification were performed. Libraries were sequenced paired-end with 100 bp reads on an Illumina HiSeq2000. In the source study's methods: SOAPnuke was used to process the raw data, with reads discarded if the reads contained adapters or uncalled bases, had a mean Phred below 15, or lacked an exact constant-primer or identifier match. COPE v1.2.5 was used to merge high-quality paired reads, and clonotypes were defined as unique nucleotide sequences. MiTCR v1.1 was used to align clonotypes to the IMGT TRBV, TRBD and TRBJ reference segments. Analysis was restricted to V-J combinations with a frequency above 0.0001, which covered roughly 99% of repertoires. The TCS score was defined as the ratio of F50 (clonal expansion) to E x V (chaos), calculated using BLOSUM62-based TCRdist between CDR3 peptides within each V-J. Welch's t-statistics and random forest reduced roughly 540 V-J features to 10 to 15, which were used in a naive Bayes classifier (R e1071). TCRdb redid the processing of the public reads, applying fastp at Q25 and MiXCR, and retained in-frame beta chains. Each entry merges the rows of one CDR3 protein and shows their most common DNA and genes. TCRdb's processing, not the authors', yielded these V and J calls. In all, the sample holds approximately 600,000 distinct CDR3 sequences, and about 15% of those were seen once. In total, the top ten clones hold 4.5% to 6% of the sample.

Hyperthyroidism patients were newly diagnosed, had a disease duration of under 2 months, and were aged 18 to 65 years. The study excluded patients with uncontrolled infections, other autoimmune diseases, pregnancy or lactation. Diagnoses relied on clinical symptoms, serum thyroxine and TRAb, thyroid ultrasound and orbital computed tomography. For progressor patients, blood was drawn at the first diagnosis of hyperthyroidism, before any ophthalmopathy symptoms had appeared. Ficoll-Paque density gradient centrifugation was used to isolate PBMCs from approximately 11 ml of fresh peripheral blood. Patients classed as progressors first received a Graves' hyperthyroidism diagnosis and then went on to develop ophthalmopathy during follow-up. Total RNA was extracted with Trizol reagent, and quality was checked on an Agilent 2100 Bioanalyzer.

The sequence derives from a woman in her thirties with Graves' hyperthyroidism that later progressed to Graves' ophthalmopathy. Material: blood. The rearranged chain carries TRBV20-1 and TRBJ2-1, with 10 bases in between that match TRBD1. The DNA sequence follows: TGCAGTGCTAGGGATTCCGGGACAGGGGACAATGAGCAGTTCTTC. The encoded protein is CSARDSGTGDNEQFF.